Presented here are 7 T cell receptor beta chains from one specimen sequenced in a study of cytomegalovirus exposure and HLA in healthy donors. Primers included in the PCR were 60 Vbeta and 13 Jbeta primers. The method was immunoSEQ multiplex PCR; TCRdb's version includes in-frame clones alone and lacks a portion of them. This repertoire shows some 150,000 clones, approximately 79% found once; its top ten account for roughly 0.7%. The sample consisted of PBMCs. The receptors originated from a male donor in good health and CMV-seronegative.

This chain joins TRBV7-2 and TRBJ2-7; 7 positions match TRBD2. The V segment lost 5 bases and the J segment 0 bases; nucleotides outside the gene matches: 13. The CDR3 spans 17 residues. Germline V lookup: CDR1 SGHTA, CDR2 FQGNSA. As DNA, the CDR3 is TGTGCCAGCAGCCCAGGCGGTCTGGGGGGGAGCTCCTACGAGCAGTACTTC. Its protein product is CASSPGGLGGSSYEQYF.

The V and J genes are TRBV6-6 and TRBJ2-5; 8 bases fit TRBD2. The J call could be wrong; TRBJ2-7 is a better fit for the DNA end. The CDR3 totals 16 residues. Per the germline V gene, CDR1 is MNHNY and CDR2 is SVGAGI (reference sequence). The DNA of the CDR3 is TGTGCCAGCAGTTACGCCGTAAGCGGGAGCACCTACGAGCAGTACTTC. Its translation: CASSYAVSGSTYEQYF.

The rearrangement links TRBV21-1 to TRBJ1-1. TRBV21-1 is a recognized pseudogene. The CDR3 consists of 16 residues. The CDR3 bases are TGTGCCAGCAGCAAGGAGGCCCCGCCAGAGAACACTGAAGCTTTCTTT. Its translation is CASSKEAPPENTEAFF.

There are a few counts of this clone. V gene TRBV5-1 combines with J gene TRBJ2-3, with D maybe TRBD2 (5 bases). The CDR3 sequence is 15 residues long. CDR1 and CDR2 (germline): SGHRS, YFSETQ. The germline V and J ends were trimmed by 2 bases and 0 bases, with 10 bases remaining between them. The CDR3 region is CASSFDWTSTDTQYF. DNA of the CDR3: TGCGCCAGCAGCTTCGACTGGACTAGCACAGATACGCAGTATTTT.

This clone was observed a handful of times. The chain is built from TRBV15 and TRBJ2-7, with 9 bases that match TRBD1. The CDR3 extends over 13 amino acids. The ends lost 5 bases at V and 6 bases at J; junction bases unmatched: 5. CDR1 is LNHNV, CDR2 YYDKDF, per germline (reference sequence). CDR3 in amino acids: CATSRDRASEQYF. For the CDR3, the DNA is TGTGCCACCAGCCGGGACAGGGCAAGCGAGCAGTACTTC.

The genes are TRBV15 and TRBJ1-2; the match to TRBD1 covers 7 bases. The junction had 6 bases not matched to a gene; V was cut back by 3 bases and J by 2 bases. The germline CDR1 and CDR2 sequences are LNHNV and YYDKDF (reference sequence). The CDR3 covers 15 residues. CDR3 nucleotide sequence: TGTGCCACCAGCAGCAGACAGGGATGGAACTATGGCTACACCTTC. Residues: CATSSRQGWNYGYTF.

The J gene is TRBJ2-2, the V gene TRBV7-2; 8 bases align to TRBD1. This CDR3 region has 16 residues. The J segment lost 0 bases and the V segment lost 7 bases, leaving 7 bases of the junction unmatched. The germline V gene has CDR1 SGHTA and CDR2 FQGNSA. CDR3 nucleotides: TGTGCCAGCACCCCTTCAGGGGGCTCGAACACCGGGGAGCTGTTTTTT. This encodes CASTPSGGSNTGELFF.